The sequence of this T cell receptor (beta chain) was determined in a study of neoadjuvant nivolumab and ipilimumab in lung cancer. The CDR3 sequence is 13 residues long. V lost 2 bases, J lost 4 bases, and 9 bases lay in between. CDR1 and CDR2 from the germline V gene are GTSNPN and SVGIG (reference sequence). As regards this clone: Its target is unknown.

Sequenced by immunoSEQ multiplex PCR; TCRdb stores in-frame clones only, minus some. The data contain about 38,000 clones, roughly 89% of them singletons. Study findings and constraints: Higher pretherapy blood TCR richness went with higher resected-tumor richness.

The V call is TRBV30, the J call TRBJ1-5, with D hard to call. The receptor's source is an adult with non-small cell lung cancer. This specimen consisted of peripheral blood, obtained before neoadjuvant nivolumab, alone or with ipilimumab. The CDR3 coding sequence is TGTGCCTGGAGTATCGTCGGAAATCAGCCCCAGCATTTT. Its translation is CAWSIVGNQPQHF.